The rows below give T cell receptor beta chains drawn from one sample of a study of molecular identifiers for immune sequencing clone quantification. TCRdb called the PCR reads again in MiXCR, with one record for every CDR3 protein. This table holds over 600,000 distinct CDR3 sequences, nearly 20% found once. The specimen was naive CD8+ T cells from blood, with Jurkat cell RNA spiked in. These receptors originate from a human donor in good health. Some libraries in this study had Jurkat cell RNA spiked in. Each CDR3 is given with its conserved first and last residue. D genes are given only for firm matches. The size entry is marked missing in some rows and otherwise reads once, few, many or a size class.

J gene: TRBJ2-7
D gene: -
V gene: TRBV12-3/TRBV12-4
CDR3 length: 14
clone size: many
CDR3 DNA: TGTGCCAGCAGTTTGGTACTGGCGGCCTACGAGCAGTACTTC
CDR3 protein: CASSLVLAAYEQYF

J gene: TRBJ1-6
D gene: TRBD1
V gene: TRBV7-6
CDR3 length: 19
clone size: many
CDR3 DNA: TGTGCCAGCAGCTTAGCGCCACAGGGGGGTTCTAAAGTTTATTCACCCCTCCACTTT
CDR3 protein: CASSLAPQGGSKVYSPLHF

J gene: TRBJ2-3
D gene: -
V gene: TRBV11-3
CDR3 length: 14
clone size: few
CDR3 DNA: TGTGCCAGCAGCCCGAGACTAGTCGGGGATACGCAGTATTTT
CDR3 protein: CASSPRLVGDTQYF

J gene: TRBJ2-2
D gene: TRBD2
V gene: TRBV5-4
CDR3 length: 17
clone size: -
CDR3 DNA: TGTGCCAGCAGCCTTAATCTGGGGGAGGGCCACACCGGGGAGCTGTTTTTT
CDR3 protein: CASSLNLGEGHTGELFF

J gene: TRBJ2-7
D gene: -
V gene: TRBV6-2/TRBV6-3
CDR3 length: 14
clone size: many
CDR3 DNA: TGTGCCAGCAGTTACGGGGGAGTCACGGGTGAGCAGTACTTC
CDR3 protein: CASSYGGVTGEQYF

J gene: TRBJ1-1
D gene: TRBD1
V gene: TRBV29-1
CDR3 length: 14
clone size: many
CDR3 DNA: TGCAGCGTTGAGCCCGACAGGGGGTACACTGAAGCTTTCTTT
CDR3 protein: CSVEPDRGYTEAFF

J gene: TRBJ1-3
D gene: -
V gene: TRBV19
CDR3 length: 18
clone size: -
CDR3 DNA: TGTGCCAGTAATATAGCTCTAATGGACGGACTCTCTGGAAACACCATATATTTT
CDR3 protein: CASNIALMDGLSGNTIYF

J gene: TRBJ2-1
D gene: TRBD2
V gene: TRBV24-1
CDR3 length: 15
clone size: few
CDR3 DNA: TGTGCCACCAGTGATTCAGGACTAGCGGGAGATGAGCAGTTCTTC
CDR3 protein: CATSDSGLAGDEQFF

J gene: TRBJ2-5
D gene: TRBD2
V gene: TRBV7-2
CDR3 length: 17
clone size: -
CDR3 DNA: TGTGCCAGCAGCGGATGGGAGCGGGGGAATGGACAAGAGACCCAGTACTTC
CDR3 protein: CASSGWERGNGQETQYF

J gene: TRBJ1-2
D gene: -
V gene: TRBV9
CDR3 length: 15
clone size: many
CDR3 DNA: TGTGCCAGCAGCGTAGTAGGTCAGGGAAACTATGGCTACACCTTC
CDR3 protein: CASSVVGQGNYGYTF

J gene: TRBJ2-2
D gene: TRBD2
V gene: TRBV3-1
CDR3 length: 17
clone size: many
CDR3 DNA: TGTGCCAGCAGCCAAGGGTCGAGCGGGAGGCCCCCCGGGGAGCTGTTTTTT
CDR3 protein: CASSQGSSGRPPGELFF

J gene: TRBJ2-1
D gene: -
V gene: TRBV7-9
CDR3 length: 14
clone size: many
CDR3 DNA: TGTGCCAGCAGGTCCGGGACTCTGTCCAATGAGCAGTTCTTC
CDR3 protein: CASRSGTLSNEQFF

J gene: TRBJ2-2
D gene: TRBD2
V gene: TRBV9
CDR3 length: 18
clone size: few
CDR3 DNA: TGTGCCAGCAGCGTAGGGGTAGCGGGGGGGCGCGGCACCGGGGAGCTGTTTTTT
CDR3 protein: CASSVGVAGGRGTGELFF

J gene: TRBJ2-1
D gene: -
V gene: TRBV4-2
CDR3 length: 16
clone size: many
CDR3 DNA: TGTGCCAGCAGCCAAGATCTTATCTCGGCTCTGCGCGAACAGTTCTTC
CDR3 protein: CASSQDLISALREQFF

J gene: TRBJ2-7
D gene: -
V gene: TRBV4-3
CDR3 length: 16
clone size: many
CDR3 DNA: TGCGCCAGCAGCCAAAACCGGGACGTAACCTCCTACGAGCAGTACTTC
CDR3 protein: CASSQNRDVTSYEQYF

J gene: TRBJ2-1
D gene: TRBD2
V gene: TRBV7-2
CDR3 length: 14
clone size: many
CDR3 DNA: TGTGCCACGAAAACTAGCGGGGCCTACAATGAGCAGTTCTTC
CDR3 protein: CATKTSGAYNEQFF

J gene: TRBJ1-5
D gene: TRBD1
V gene: TRBV6-6
CDR3 length: 16
clone size: many
CDR3 DNA: TGTGCCAGCAGTTACTCCGCAGGGGGCGGCGATCAGCCCCAGCATTTT
CDR3 protein: CASSYSAGGGDQPQHF

J gene: TRBJ2-7
D gene: -
V gene: TRBV6-1
CDR3 length: 12
clone size: many
CDR3 DNA: TGTGCCAGCAGTGAGTCAAGTTACGAGCAGTACTTC
CDR3 protein: CASSESSYEQYF

J gene: TRBJ2-5
D gene: -
V gene: TRBV12-3/TRBV12-4
CDR3 length: 13
clone size: -
CDR3 DNA: TGTGCCAGCAGTCATTTGGGGTTGGAGACCCAGTACTTC
CDR3 protein: CASSHLGLETQYF

J gene: TRBJ2-4
D gene: -
V gene: TRBV10-3
CDR3 length: 15
clone size: -
CDR3 DNA: TGTGCCATCAGACCTGACACATTAGCCAAAAACATTCAGTACTTC
CDR3 protein: CAIRPDTLAKNIQYF

J gene: TRBJ2-7
D gene: -
V gene: TRBV7-2
CDR3 length: 14
clone size: many
CDR3 DNA: TGTGCCAGCAGCCCCCTCAGCGGAGGGACCGAGCAGTACTTC
CDR3 protein: CASSPLSGGTEQYF

J gene: TRBJ2-3
D gene: -
V gene: TRBV13
CDR3 length: 16
clone size: many
CDR3 DNA: TGTGCCAGCAGCTTAGGGGCCCGGGGGCGCACAGATACGCAGTATTTT
CDR3 protein: CASSLGARGRTDTQYF

J gene: TRBJ2-7
D gene: TRBD2
V gene: TRBV6-5
CDR3 length: 15
clone size: -
CDR3 DNA: TGTGCCAGCAGTCTACTAGCGGGGGGGACCTACGAGCAGTACTTC
CDR3 protein: CASSLLAGGTYEQYF

J gene: TRBJ2-1
D gene: -
V gene: TRBV12-3/TRBV12-4
CDR3 length: 15
clone size: -
CDR3 DNA: TGTGCCAGCAGTTTAGCCGGGGCCTACGTGGATGAGCAGTTCTTC
CDR3 protein: CASSLAGAYVDEQFF

J gene: TRBJ2-2
D gene: TRBD2
V gene: TRBV4-3
CDR3 length: 17
clone size: many
CDR3 DNA: TGCGCCAGCAGCCAGTTCCGCGGGGGGGCCTCGGACGGGGAGCTGTTTTTT
CDR3 protein: CASSQFRGGASDGELFF

J gene: TRBJ2-7
D gene: -
V gene: TRBV27
CDR3 length: 13
clone size: -
CDR3 DNA: TGTGCCAGCGGGGGCGGTCCCGGGTACGAGCAGTACTTC
CDR3 protein: CASGGGPGYEQYF